This T cell receptor beta chain was sequenced for a study of blood T cell repertoires in COVID-19. In the study overall: Specimens from acute and convalescent COVID-19 originated in the United States, Italy and Spain.

Across about 22 US areas, participants ranged in age from roughly 18 to 95 years. Self-reported history from a screening survey and questionnaire set each donor's cohort. V dropped 5 bases and J dropped 4; count of bases not matched to a gene: 9. The CDR3 is made up of 16 amino acids. Germline CDR1 is MNHEY and CDR2 is SMNVEV (reference sequence). Original analysis: Amplification of reference gene primers was used by the study to estimate nucleated cell counts. Libraries were prepared by immunoSEQ multiplex PCR; TCRdb keeps only in-frame clonotypes and omits some of them. The DNA gave D and trimming, while V, J and clone size come from that table. The profile shows 200,000 or so clones, around 88% of them singletons.

This receptor was identified in a woman aged 40 to 50 with acute COVID-19. The chain combines TRBV27 with TRBJ1-1, with 11 bases matching TRBD1. Sequencing was done on a sample of PBMCs or T cells enriched from blood (not recorded which). The DNA of the CDR3 is TGTGCCAGCAGTATTCGGACAGGGGGCGTTGCCACTGAAGCTTTCTTT. Translated, it gives CASSIRTGGVATEAFF.